The 26 T cell receptor beta chains given below trace back to one sample, sequenced in a study of control samples from healthy donors and cancer patients. Sequenced by immunoSEQ multiplex PCR; TCRdb stores in-frame clones only, minus some. The profile shows about 120,000 clones, about 93% of them singletons. Material: blood. These receptors were obtained from a man aged 25-40 years in good health.

V is TRBV24-1 and J is TRBJ2-4; D is unclear. Trimming cost V 2 bases and J 5 bases, with 18 bases left between them. CDR1 is KGHDR, CDR2 SFDVKD, per germline. The CDR3 is 17 amino acids. The CDR3 DNA is TGTGCCACCAGTGATTCTTGGACCGCGCGAGAGGAAAACATTCAGTACTTC. Its translation: CATSDSWTAREENIQYF.

The rearrangement joins TRBV5-5 to TRBJ1-4; D is perhaps TRBD1 (6 bases). Germline V gene lookup returns CDR1 SGHKS and CDR2 YYEKEE (reference sequence). The CDR3 covers 14 residues. V was pared by 4 bases and J by 2 bases, with 9 bases between. As DNA, the CDR3 is TGTGCCAGCAGCACCAGGGGCACTAATGAAAAACTGTTTTTT. This gives the protein CASSTRGTNEKLFF. The full variable domain, rest sourced from reference TRBV5-5 and TRBJ1-4, is DAGVTQSPTHLIKTRGQQVTLRCSPISGHKSVSWYQQVLGQGPQFIFQYYEKEERGRGNFPDRFSARQFPNYSSELNVNALLLGDSALYLCASSTRGTNEKLFFGSGTQLSVL.

The chain links TRBV11-2 to TRBJ2-4, with 8 bases identical to TRBD1. Per germline, CDR1 SGHAT and CDR2 FQNNGV. J lost 8 bases, V lost 5 bases, and 20 bases had no gene match. CDR3 length equals 18 residues. CDR3 DNA sequence: TGTGCCAGCAGCATAAAGACCAGGGGGCTTGGTTTTCAAGACATTCAGTACTTC. This sequence encodes CASSIKTRGLGFQDIQYF. Using reference TRBV11-2 and TRBJ2-4 for the parts outside the CDR3, the full variable domain is EAGVAQSPRYKIIEKRQSVAFWCNPISGHATLYWYQQILGQGPKLLIQFQNNGVVDDSQLPKDRFSAERLKGVDSTLKIQPAKLEDSAVYLCASSIKTRGLGFQDIQYFGAGTRLSVL.

The chain joins TRBV5-5 to TRBJ1-3; TRBD1 is a possible D gene (6 bases). From germline, CDR1 is SGHKS and CDR2 YYEKEE (reference sequence). Trimming cost V 6 bases and J 1 base, with 11 bases left between them. The CDR3 has 14 amino acids. The CDR3 reads CASIGGASGNTIYF. In nucleotides, the CDR3 is TGTGCCAGCATAGGGGGGGCTTCTGGAAACACCATATATTTT. Complete variable domain (other parts from reference TRBV5-5 and TRBJ1-3): DAGVTQSPTHLIKTRGQQVTLRCSPISGHKSVSWYQQVLGQGPQFIFQYYEKEERGRGNFPDRFSARQFPNYSSELNVNALLLGDSALYLCASIGGASGNTIYFGEGSWLTVV.

The chain uses TRBV11-2 and TRBJ1-2, with D unclear. V lost 0 bases and J lost 4, with 9 bases in between. The germline CDR1 and CDR2 sequences are SGHAT and FQNNGV. The CDR3 consists of 14 residues. CDR3 in DNA: TGTGCCAGCAGCTTAGATCGAGAGGGCTATGGCTACACCTTC. This gives the protein CASSLDREGYGYTF.

The chain has TRBV2 and TRBJ1-2; maybe TRBD1 (5 bases). Germline assignment: CDR1 SNHLY and CDR2 FYNNEI. Trimming took off 7 bases at V and 3 bases at J, with 9 bases between the two ends. The CDR3 loop spans 12 amino acids. CDR3 coding DNA: TGTGCCAGCACCGAAGGGGACTATGGCTACACCTTC. Amino acid sequence: CASTEGDYGYTF.

The CDR3 here is CASSLDRGRVFF. The CDR3 DNA reads as TGTGCCAGTAGTCTCGACAGGGGCAGGGTATTTTTT. This rearrangement joins TRBV19 to TRBJ1-4; 8 nucleotides line up with TRBD1. J lost 17 bases, V lost 5 bases, and 10 bases had no gene match. This CDR3 contains 12 residues. Germline CDR1 is LNHDA and CDR2 is SQIVND (reference sequence).

The CDR3 DNA follows: TGTGCCAGCAGCTTGAGGAACAGCCGCCACTATGGCTACACCTTC. Its protein is CASSLRNSRHYGYTF. This chain links TRBV5-6 with TRBJ1-2, with unresolved D. This CDR3 contains 15 residues. Trimming removed 1 base at V and 3 bases at J, with 13 bases between. Germline CDR1 reads SGHDT; CDR2 reads YYEEEE.

V is TRBV7-2 and J is TRBJ1-6, with a tentative D call TRBD1 (5 bases). This CDR3 region has 15 residues. Looked up from germline, CDR1 is SGHTA and CDR2 is FQGNSA. Trimming stripped 4 bases from V and 10 bases from J, with 17 bases between. For the CDR3, the DNA is TGTGCCAGCAGCTGGACAAGCGGTGGGGAATCACCCCTCCACTTT. Translating it yields CASSWTSGGESPLHF.

This chain links TRBV5-5 with TRBJ1-5, with no clear D. V lost 4 bases to trimming and J lost 1 base, with 15 bases between them. The CDR3 consists of 16 residues. CDR1 is SGHKS and CDR2 is YYEKEE in the germline V gene (reference sequence). CDR3 protein: CASSEETNVSNQPQHF. DNA for the CDR3: TGTGCCAGCAGCGAAGAAACAAATGTAAGCAATCAGCCCCAGCATTTT.

The chain joins TRBV7-9 to TRBJ2-3; 8 bases match TRBD1. The CDR3 runs to 16 residues. Germline CDR1 reads SEHNR; CDR2 reads FQNEAQ (reference sequence). V shed 5 bases and J 3 bases; nucleotides not matched to a gene: 10. CDR3 amino acids: CASSPRSRTGTDTQYF. CDR3 coding DNA: TGTGCCAGCAGCCCGCGGAGTCGGACAGGGACAGATACGCAGTATTTT.

This clone has just one count. This rearrangement joins TRBV4-1 to TRBJ2-2; either TRBD1 or TRBD2 may supply D (5 bases each). This CDR3 is built from 15 residues. V was trimmed by 7 bases and J by 6 bases, leaving 18 bases between them. Germline V gives CDR1 MGHRA, CDR2 YSYEKL. CDR3 loop: CASTGAVGIAGELFF. In nucleotides, the CDR3 is TGCGCCAGCACCGGGGCAGTCGGAATCGCCGGGGAGCTGTTTTTT.

The V gene is TRBV18, the J gene TRBJ1-1; 7 bases are shared with TRBD1. With 4 bases clipped from V and 8 bases from J, the junction kept 13 bases outside the gene matches. CDR1 and CDR2 (germline): KGHSH, LQKENI. There are 15 residues in the CDR3. The CDR3 region has the DNA TGTGCCAGCTCACTACAGGGGCTACACACCAAGGAAGCTTTCTTT. This sequence encodes CASSLQGLHTKEAFF.

This chain connects TRBV5-6 to TRBJ2-2, with D possibly being TRBD1 (5 bases). The CDR3 extends over 16 amino acids. Germline V CDR1 and CDR2: SGHDT, YYEEEE. Trimming left V 2 bases short and J 1 base short, with 12 bases between. The CDR3 DNA is TGTGCCAGCAGCTTCCGTAGGCAGGGGAACACCGGGGAGCTGTTTTTT. Protein product: CASSFRRQGNTGELFF.

The CDR3, as DNA: TGTGCCAGCAGCCAGGCAAGGAAGGAGGCCCTCCACTTT. As protein: CASSQARKEALHF. The chain employs TRBV5-4 and TRBJ1-6; D remains unclear. V dropped 4 bases and J dropped 14 bases, with 16 bases sitting between them. Germline values: CDR1 SGHNT, CDR2 YYREEE (reference sequence). CDR3 length: 13 residues.

This clone occurred once. The chain joins TRBV3-1 (or the pseudogene TRBV3-2) to TRBJ2-3; tentatively, D is TRBD2 (7 bases). V was cut by 10 bases and J by 3 bases, with 20 bases left in between. The CDR3 length is 15 residues. Per germline, CDR1 LGHDT and CDR2 YNNKEL (reference sequence). In DNA, the CDR3 is TGTGCCACCCAGGATCGGGGGGCCATTACAGATACGCAGTATTTT. It specifies CATQDRGAITDTQYF.

The chain couples TRBV29-1 to TRBJ1-4; 9 positions match TRBD1. Per the germline V gene, CDR1 is SQVTM and CDR2 is ANQGSEA. The ends lost 8 bases at V and 7 bases at J; junction bases unmatched: 11. This CDR3 is 14 amino acids long. Here the CDR3 reads CSPKPGQGGEKLFF. For the CDR3, the DNA is TGCAGCCCAAAACCGGGACAGGGCGGTGAAAAACTGTTTTTT. Supplemented by reference TRBV29-1 and TRBJ1-4, the full variable domain reads SAVISQKPSRDICQRGTSLTIQCQVDSQVTMMFWYRQQPGQSLTLIATANQGSEATYESGFVIDKFPISRPNLTFSTLTVSNMSPEDSSIYLCSPKPGQGGEKLFFGSGTQLSVL.

J is TRBJ1-5 and V is TRBV7-8; TRBD1 agrees at 7 bases. Trimming cost V 3 bases and J 8 bases; bases outside gene matches: 7. This CDR3 spans 14 amino acids. Looked up from germline, CDR1 is SGHVS and CDR2 is FQNEAQ. The CDR3 DNA sequence: TGTGCCAGCAGCTTGACAGGGTACCAAGAGCCCCAGCATTTT. This encodes CASSLTGYQEPQHF. Supplemented by reference TRBV7-8 and TRBJ1-5, the full variable domain reads GAGVSQSPRYKVAKRGQDVALRCDPISGHVSLFWYQQALGQGPEFLTYFQNEAQLDKSGLPSDRFFAERPEGSVSTLKIQRTQQEDSAVYLCASSLTGYQEPQHFGDGTRLSIL.

The genes are TRBV27 and TRBJ2-1, with TRBD1 matching 8 bases. V shed 5 bases, J shed 7 bases, and the junction held 4 bases outside the gene matches. CDR1 is MNHEY, CDR2 SMNVEV, per germline (reference sequence). The CDR3 loop spans 13 amino acids. The CDR3, as DNA: TGTGCCAGCAGTGGACAGGGTAGGAATGAGCAGTTCTTC. This translates into CASSGQGRNEQFF.

This chain uses TRBV18 with TRBJ1-6, with a weak D call TRBD1 (5 bases). V lost 2 bases, J lost 7 bases, and 15 bases lay in between. Germline loops: CDR1 KGHSH, CDR2 LQKENI. The CDR3 runs to 16 residues. CDR3 region: CASSPGGGIENSPLHF. CDR3 bases: TGTGCCAGCTCACCAGGGGGAGGAATAGAAAATTCACCCCTCCACTTT.

The rearrangement links TRBV5-1 to TRBJ2-6, with 11 bases matching TRBD1. The CDR3 length is 16 residues. Unmatched junction bases numbered 3, after V lost 4 bases and J lost 3 bases. Per germline, CDR1 SGHRS and CDR2 YFSETQ. The CDR3, as DNA: TGCGCCAGCAGCGGGGACAGGGGGAATGGGGCCAACGTCCTGACTTTC. Its translation is CASSGDRGNGANVLTF.

This clone appeared a few times. This chain links TRBV7-2 with TRBJ1-2; D is ambiguous. V lost 6 bases and J lost 2, with 16 bases in between. CDR1 and CDR2 (germline): SGHTA, FQGNSA. This CDR3 spans 15 amino acids. CDR3 amino acids: CASRPQPGGNYGYTF. DNA for the CDR3: TGTGCCAGCAGACCCCAGCCGGGAGGAAACTATGGCTACACCTTC.

V usage is TRBV4-1 and J usage is TRBJ1-2; 8 bases align to TRBD1. Germline CDR1 is MGHRA and CDR2 is YSYEKL. The CDR3 runs 15 residues. The V gene end was trimmed by 3 bases and the J gene end by 4 bases; junction bases not matched to a gene: 7. CDR3 residues: CASSHYAGGLYGYTF. The CDR3 bases are TGCGCCAGCAGCCACTATGCAGGGGGCCTCTATGGCTACACCTTC.

The V and J genes are TRBV6-6 and TRBJ2-6, with unresolved D. Trimming took off 6 bases at V and 2 bases at J, with 8 bases between the two ends. CDR1 is MNHNY and CDR2 is SVGAGI in the germline V gene (reference sequence). CDR3 length: 14 residues. The CDR3 DNA is TGTGCCAGCAGCCCCCAAACTGGGGCCAACGTCCTGACTTTC. As protein: CASSPQTGANVLTF.

This chain connects TRBV14 to TRBJ2-3; TRBD1 matches 7 bases. Unmatched junction bases numbered 10, after V lost 5 bases and J lost 11 bases. This CDR3 contains 13 residues. Germline V gene data show CDR1 as SGHDN and CDR2 as FVKESK. The CDR3 coding sequence is TGTGCCAGCAGCAATATTCACAGGGGTAGGCAGTATTTT. Translation gives CASSNIHRGRQYF.

V gene TRBV18 combines with J gene TRBJ2-3; 8 nucleotides line up with TRBD1. V gave up 6 bases and J gave up 4 bases; unmatched junction bases: 9. Germline V lookup: CDR1 KGHSH, CDR2 LQKENI. This CDR3 has 15 residues. The CDR3 DNA sequence: TGTGCCAGCTCCCCCAGGGGGCCCGGTCCAGATACGCAGTATTTT. The encoded protein is CASSPRGPGPDTQYF.